This T cell receptor (beta chain) was sequenced in a study of shared clonotypes between healthy human individuals. Donors comprised only Caucasian adults living in Nashville, Tennessee. The CDR3 is made up of 17 amino acids. Germline lookup yields CDR1 MGHDK and CDR2 SYGVNS. The V segment lost 8 bases and the J segment 8 bases; nucleotides outside the gene matches: 12. The table came from immunoSEQ multiplex PCR; TCRdb's copy has only in-frame clones and leaves some out. Of about 2.4 million clones detected, over 85% appear once; the ten largest clones hold 0.35% to 0.45%. This receptor was obtained from a man younger than 35 in good health. Some clones in this sample may be carry-over from other donors' samples. The rearrangement joins TRBV25-1 to TRBJ2-2, with TRBD2 matching 15 bases. The sequencing sample was made of naive CD4+ T cells from PBMCs. As for subset: CD45RA+ positively selected. The CDR3 reads CASRGDGTSGRLGELFF. Here the CDR3 DNA reads TGTGCCAGCCGAGGTGATGGGACTAGCGGGAGGCTGGGGGAGCTGTTTTTT. Full variable domain (outside the CDR3, taken from reference TRBV25-1 and TRBJ2-2): EADIYQTPRYLVIGTGKKITLECSQTMGHDKMYWYQQDPGMELHLIHYSYGVNSTEKGDLSSESTVSRIRTEHFPLTLESARPSHTSQYLCASRGDGTSGRLGELFFGEGSRLTVL.